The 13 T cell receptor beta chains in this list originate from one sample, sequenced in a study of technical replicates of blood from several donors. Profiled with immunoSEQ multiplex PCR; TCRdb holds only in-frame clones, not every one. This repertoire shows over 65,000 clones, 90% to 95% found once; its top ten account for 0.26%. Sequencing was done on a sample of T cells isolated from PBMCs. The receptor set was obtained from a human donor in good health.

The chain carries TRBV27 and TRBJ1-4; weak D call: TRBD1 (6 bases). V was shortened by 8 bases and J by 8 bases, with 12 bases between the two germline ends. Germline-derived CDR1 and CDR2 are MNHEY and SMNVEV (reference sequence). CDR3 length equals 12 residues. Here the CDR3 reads CASQGSREKLFF. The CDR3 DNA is TGTGCCAGCCAGGGGTCACGCGAAAAACTGTTTTTT.

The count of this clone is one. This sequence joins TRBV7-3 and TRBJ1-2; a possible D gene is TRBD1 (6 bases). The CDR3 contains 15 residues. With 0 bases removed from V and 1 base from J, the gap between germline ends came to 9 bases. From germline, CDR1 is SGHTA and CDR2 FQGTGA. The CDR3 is CASSLTAGDNYGYTF. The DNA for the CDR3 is TGTGCCAGCAGCTTAACAGCAGGGGATAACTATGGCTACACCTTC.

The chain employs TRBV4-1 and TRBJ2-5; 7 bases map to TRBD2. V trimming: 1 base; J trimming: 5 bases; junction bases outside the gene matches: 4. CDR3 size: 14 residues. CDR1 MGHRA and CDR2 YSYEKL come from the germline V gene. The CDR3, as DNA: TGCGCCAGCAGCCAAGTTTTGCGGGAGGAGACCCAGTACTTC. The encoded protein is CASSQVLREETQYF.

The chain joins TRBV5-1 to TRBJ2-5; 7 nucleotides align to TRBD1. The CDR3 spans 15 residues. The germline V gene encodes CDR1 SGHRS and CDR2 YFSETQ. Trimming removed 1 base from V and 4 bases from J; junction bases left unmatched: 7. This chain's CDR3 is CASSLLQGKGETQYF. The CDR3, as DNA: TGCGCCAGCAGCTTGTTACAGGGGAAGGGAGAGACCCAGTACTTC. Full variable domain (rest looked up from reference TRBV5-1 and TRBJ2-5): KAGVTQTPRYLIKTRGQQVTLSCSPISGHRSVSWYQQTPGQGLQFLFEYFSETQRNKGNFPGRFSGRQFSNSRSEMNVSTLELGDSALYLCASSLLQGKGETQYFGPGTRLLVL.

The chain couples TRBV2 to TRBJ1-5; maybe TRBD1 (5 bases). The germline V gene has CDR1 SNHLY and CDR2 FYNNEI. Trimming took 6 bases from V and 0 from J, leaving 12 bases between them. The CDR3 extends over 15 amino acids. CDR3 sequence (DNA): TGTGCCAGCAGGGTACAGGTTTATAGCAATCAGCCCCAGCATTTT. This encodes CASRVQVYSNQPQHF.

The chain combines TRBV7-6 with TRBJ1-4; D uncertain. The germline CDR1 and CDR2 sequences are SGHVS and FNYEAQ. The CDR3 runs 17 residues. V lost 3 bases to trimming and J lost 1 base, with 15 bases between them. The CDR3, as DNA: TGTGCCAGCAGCTTCGGTTATGGAGGCGTAACTAATGAAAAACTGTTTTTT. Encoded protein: CASSFGYGGVTNEKLFF.

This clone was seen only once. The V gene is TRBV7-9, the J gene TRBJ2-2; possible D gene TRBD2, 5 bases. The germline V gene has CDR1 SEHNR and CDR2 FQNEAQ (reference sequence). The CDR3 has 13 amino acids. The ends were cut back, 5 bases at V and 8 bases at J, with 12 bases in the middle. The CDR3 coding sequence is TGTGCCAGCAGCCCCGGGATCTTAGGGGAGCTGTTTTTT. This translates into CASSPGILGELFF. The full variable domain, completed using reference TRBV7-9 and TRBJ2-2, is DTGVSQNPRHKITKRGQNVTFRCDPISEHNRLYWYRQTLGQGPEFLTYFQNEAQLEKSRLLSDRFSAERPKGSFSTLEIQRTEQGDSAMYLCASSPGILGELFFGEGSRLTVL.

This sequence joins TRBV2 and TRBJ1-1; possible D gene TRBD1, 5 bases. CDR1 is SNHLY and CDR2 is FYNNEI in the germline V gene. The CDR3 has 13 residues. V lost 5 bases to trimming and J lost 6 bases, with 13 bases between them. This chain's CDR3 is CASSRETTAEAFF. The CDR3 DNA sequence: TGTGCCAGCAGTCGAGAAACGACAGCTGAAGCTTTCTTT.

The DNA for the CDR3 is TGTGCCAGCAGTACAGGGCCTTATAGCAATCAGCCCCAGCATTTT. It yields the protein CASSTGPYSNQPQHF. V gene TRBV27 combines with J gene TRBJ1-5, with a weak D call TRBD1 (6 bases). Germline CDR1 reads MNHEY; CDR2 reads SMNVEV (reference sequence). The V gene lost 5 bases and the J gene lost 0 bases, with 11 bases spanning the gap. This CDR3 is 15 amino acids long.

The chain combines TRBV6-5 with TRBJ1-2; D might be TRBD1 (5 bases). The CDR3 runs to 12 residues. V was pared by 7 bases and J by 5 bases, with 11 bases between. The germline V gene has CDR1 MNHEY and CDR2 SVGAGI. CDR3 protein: CASTQGYYGYTF. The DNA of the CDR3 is TGTGCCAGCACCCAGGGCTATTATGGCTACACCTTC.

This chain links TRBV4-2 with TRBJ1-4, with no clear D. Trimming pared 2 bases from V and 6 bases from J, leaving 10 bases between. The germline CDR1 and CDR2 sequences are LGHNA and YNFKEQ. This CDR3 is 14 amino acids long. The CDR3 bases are TGTGCCAGCAGCCAAAGGACGGAGGATGAAAAACTGTTTTTT. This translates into CASSQRTEDEKLFF.

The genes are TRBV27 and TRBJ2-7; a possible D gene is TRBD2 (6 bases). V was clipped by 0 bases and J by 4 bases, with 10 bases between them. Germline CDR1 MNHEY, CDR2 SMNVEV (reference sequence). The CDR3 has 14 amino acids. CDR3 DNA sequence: TGTGCCAGCAGTTTATCTTGGGGGGTTTACGAGCAGTACTTC. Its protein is CASSLSWGVYEQYF.

Written as DNA, the CDR3 is TGTGCCAGCTCACGAGCGGGGATTTCCTACAATGAGCAGTTCTTC. This sequence encodes CASSRAGISYNEQFF. The chain recombines TRBV18 with TRBJ2-1, with TRBD2 identical over 7 bases. This CDR3 region has 15 residues. Germline-derived CDR1 and CDR2 are KGHSH and LQKENI. V trimming: 4 bases; J trimming: 1 base; junction bases outside the gene matches: 4.